This T cell receptor beta chain is from a study of PD-L1 blockade in urothelial cancer (dated by TCRdb to about 2017). For the study in its entirety: All patients started therapy around 2014 and received atezolizumab 1,200 mg intravenously every 3 weeks. About 85% of the roughly 29 patients were identified as males with urothelial cancer of bladder origin, and a prior smoking history was reported by 18 of 29 patients. An ECOG performance status of 0 or 1 was recorded for the patients, and 0 to 3 prior chemotherapy regimens had been received by the patients. Blood samples were analyzed 3 weeks after the start of treatment (second dose) and 6 weeks after the start of treatment. A median of around 150,000 T cells and fewer than 85,000 unique TCRs was obtained from blood samples, and a median clonality of approximately 0.08 was observed. The study was an exploratory multi-omic analysis of somatic, immune and clinical correlates of response to PD-L1 blockade with atezolizumab in urothelial cancer. TCR sequencing covered pretreatment tumor samples and matched, serially collected peripheral blood taken before and after atezolizumab treatment. Progression-free survival longer than 6 months counted as durable clinical benefit, and TCR features were additionally tested against both progression-free and overall survival. In the same patients who had TCR sequencing, pretreatment tumors also underwent whole exome sequencing and RNA sequencing. Durable clinical benefit was achieved by nine patients and was not achieved by 20 patients. Over 28 patients had pretreatment blood TCR-seq, some 25 had at least one posttreatment blood collection, and some 25 had tumor TCR-seq. The investigation overall reported the following: Among patients with durable benefit, tumor-associated TCR clones showed greater expansion in peripheral blood 3 weeks after treatment started (n ≈ 21, p = 0.022). Because of the small sample size (n ≈ 31) and the many exploratory analyses performed, the results are intended to be regarded as hypothesis-generating. Improved progression-free and overall survival was associated with having pretreatment peripheral blood TCR clonality below the median.

A note on this clone: The antigen this receptor binds is unknown. No much larger clonotype is one base removed from it; base qualities were not supplied.

Each PCR received spiked-in synthetic TCR analog templates so that absolute template abundance could be estimated from read counts. The immunoSEQ assay was used to amplify TCRbeta CDR3 regions from genomic DNA with bias-controlled V and J gene primers. Rearranged TCRbeta segments were sequenced at approximately 20X coverage. The paper's data handling went like this. Sequencing errors were corrected by clustering, and CDR3s were annotated against IMGT so that V, D and J genes could be assigned. Downstream analyses used only productive TCRbeta rearrangements, leaving out any out-of-frame or stop-codon sequences. To compute clonality, Shannon entropy was normalized by the log of the number of unique productive sequences and then subtracted from one. Fisher's exact test with Benjamini-Hochberg correction, at a threshold of adjusted p below 0.01, was used to find clones that differed between time points or between blood and tumor. Held by TCRdb, this immuneACCESS table contains in-frame sequences only and omits some clones. Under half of the omission traces to an unresolved V gene where checked; the cause of the rest is unknown. V and J calls and clone size are those listed in that table; D and trimming were worked out from the DNA. Across this sample there are tens of thousands of clones, with 90% seen only once. The top ten clonotypes cover 1.5% to 2% of the sample.

The cysteine opens and the phenylalanine closes a CDR3 of 16 amino acids. Solely the CDR3 DNA is kept, with 48 bases framed from the first base. CDR1 and CDR2, looked up from the germline V gene, are SGHRS and YFSETQ. Unmatched junction bases come to 7, with V trimmed by 2 bases and J by 3 bases. In light of the paper, this sample's time point label describes: pretreatment peripheral blood. A total of 29 patients with locally advanced or metastatic urothelial carcinoma, treated at Memorial Sloan Kettering on a trial protocol, made up the cohort. Peripheral blood mononuclear cells were collected pretreatment and during treatment, with between 1 and 8 total time points per patient. The Qiagen DNeasy Blood extraction kit was used to purify genomic DNA from total PBMCs and from tumor samples. Collected pretreatment and during treatment, PBMCs were isolated and stored as previously described.

The rearranged segments are TRBV5-1 and TRBJ1-3, with TRBD1 identical over 8 junction bases. The TCR originated in a man between 60 and 75 years old with urothelial cancer. This specimen was PBMCs, taken around atezolizumab (anti-PD-L1) treatment. The CDR3 region: CASSFLTGDVGNTIYF. The DNA is TGCGCCAGCAGCTTTCTGACAGGGGATGTTGGAAACACCATATATTTT.